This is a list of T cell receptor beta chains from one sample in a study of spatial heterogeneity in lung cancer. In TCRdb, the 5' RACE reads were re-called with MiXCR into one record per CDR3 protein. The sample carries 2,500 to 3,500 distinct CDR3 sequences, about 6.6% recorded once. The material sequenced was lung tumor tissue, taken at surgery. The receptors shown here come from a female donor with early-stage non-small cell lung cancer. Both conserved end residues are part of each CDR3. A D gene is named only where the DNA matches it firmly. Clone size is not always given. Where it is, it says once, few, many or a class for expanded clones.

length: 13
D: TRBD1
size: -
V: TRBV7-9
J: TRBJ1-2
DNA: TGTGCCAGCAGCATCGGGACAGACTATGGCTACACCTTC
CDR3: CASSIGTDYGYTF

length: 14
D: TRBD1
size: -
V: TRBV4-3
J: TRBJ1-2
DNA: TGCGCCAGCAGCCAAGGGGGACAGCTCTATGGCTACACCTTC
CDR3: CASSQGGQLYGYTF

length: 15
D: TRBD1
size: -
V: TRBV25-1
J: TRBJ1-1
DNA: TGTGCCAGCAGCTGGGGACAGGGCGTGAACACTGAAGCTTTCTTT
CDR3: CASSWGQGVNTEAFF

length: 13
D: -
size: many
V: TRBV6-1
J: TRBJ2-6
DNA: TGTGCCAGCATGCCCTCTGGGGCCAACGTCCTGACTTTC
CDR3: CASMPSGANVLTF

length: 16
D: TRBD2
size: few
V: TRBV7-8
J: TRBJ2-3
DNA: TGTGCCAGCAGCCTAAGACTAGCGGGGGGTGCAGATACGCAGTATTTT
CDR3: CASSLRLAGGADTQYF

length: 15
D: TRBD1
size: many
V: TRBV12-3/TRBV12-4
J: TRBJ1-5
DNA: TGTGCCAGCAGTTTAACGGACAGGGGAGGTCAGCCCCAGCATTTT
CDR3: CASSLTDRGGQPQHF

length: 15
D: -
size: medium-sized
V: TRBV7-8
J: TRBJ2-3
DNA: TGTGCCAGCAACTTTTACGGGCGGAGCACAGATACGCAGTATTTT
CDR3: CASNFYGRSTDTQYF

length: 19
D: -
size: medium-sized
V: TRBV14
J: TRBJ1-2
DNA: TGTGCCAGCAGCCCAAATTATCAACGGCAGGGGATACCGAACTATGGCTACACCTTC
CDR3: CASSPNYQRQGIPNYGYTF

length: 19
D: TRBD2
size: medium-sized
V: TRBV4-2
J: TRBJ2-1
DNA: TGTGCCAGCAGCCAAGATCACCCCGCTAGCGGGGCCCTTTACAATGAGCAGTTCTTC
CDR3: CASSQDHPASGALYNEQFF

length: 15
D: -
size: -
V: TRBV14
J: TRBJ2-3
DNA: TGTGCCAGCAGCCAAGCGACCCGACCCCCAGATACGCAGTATTTT
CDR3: CASSQATRPPDTQYF

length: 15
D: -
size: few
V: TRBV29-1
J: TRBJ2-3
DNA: TGCAGCGTTGAAACGGTTGAGGGGCACACAGATACGCAGTATTTT
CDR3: CSVETVEGHTDTQYF

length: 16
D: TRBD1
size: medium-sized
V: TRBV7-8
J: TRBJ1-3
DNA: TGTGCCAGCAGCTTCGGTGACAGGGGCTCTGGAAACACCATATATTTT
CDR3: CASSFGDRGSGNTIYF

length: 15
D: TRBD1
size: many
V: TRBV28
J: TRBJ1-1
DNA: TGTGCCAGCAGTTTTGGGGACTTAATACAGGGGAAAGCTTTCTTT
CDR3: CASSFGDLIQGKAFF

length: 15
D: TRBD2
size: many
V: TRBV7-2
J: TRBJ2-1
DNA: TGTGCGAGCGGGAGGGGCCTCAGCTCCTACAATGAGCAGTTCTTC
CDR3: CASGRGLSSYNEQFF

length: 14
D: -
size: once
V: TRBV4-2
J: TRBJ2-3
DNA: TGTGCCAGCAGCCAATTACAAGCCGCAGATACGCAGTATTTT
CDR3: CASSQLQAADTQYF

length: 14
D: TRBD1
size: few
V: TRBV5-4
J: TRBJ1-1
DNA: TGTGCCAGCAGCTTGGTTGACAGGGGAGCTGAAGCTTTCTTT
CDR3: CASSLVDRGAEAFF

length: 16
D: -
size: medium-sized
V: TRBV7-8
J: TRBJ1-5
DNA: TGTGCCAGCAGCTTAAGGGTGCCACAGAACCATCAGCCCCAGCATTTT
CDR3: CASSLRVPQNHQPQHF

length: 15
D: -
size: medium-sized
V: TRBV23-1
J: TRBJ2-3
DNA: TGCGCCAGCAGCGGGGACGCCGAGGTTCCAGATACGCAGTATTTT
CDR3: CASSGDAEVPDTQYF

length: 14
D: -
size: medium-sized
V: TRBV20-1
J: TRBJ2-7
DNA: TGCAGTGCAACCGGGACGTCTACCCCCTACGAGCAGTACTTC
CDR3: CSATGTSTPYEQYF

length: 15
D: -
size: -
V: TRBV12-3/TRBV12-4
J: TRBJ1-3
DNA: TGTGCCAGCAGTGTAAGAACATACTCAGGAAACACCATATATTTT
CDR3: CASSVRTYSGNTIYF

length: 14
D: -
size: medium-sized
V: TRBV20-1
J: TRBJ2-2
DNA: TGCAGTGCTAGAGATGTTCTGAACACCGGGGAGCTGTTTTTT
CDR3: CSARDVLNTGELFF

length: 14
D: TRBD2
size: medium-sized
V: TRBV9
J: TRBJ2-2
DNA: TGTGCCAGCAGTGCTAGCGGGGGCGACGGGGAGCTGTTTTTT
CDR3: CASSASGGDGELFF

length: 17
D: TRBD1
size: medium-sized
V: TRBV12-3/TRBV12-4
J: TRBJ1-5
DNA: TGTGCCAGCAGTCCCATCTCGACAGGGCCTAGCAATCAGCCCCAGCATTTT
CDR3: CASSPISTGPSNQPQHF

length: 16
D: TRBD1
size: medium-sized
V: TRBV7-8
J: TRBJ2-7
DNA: TGTGCCAGCAGCTTCCCCGACAGGGGCTCTTCCTACGAGCAGTACTTC
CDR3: CASSFPDRGSSYEQYF

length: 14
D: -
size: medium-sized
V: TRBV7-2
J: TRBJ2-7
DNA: TGTGCCAGCAGCTTGGAGGAAGGGTCCTACGAGCAGTACTTC
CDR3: CASSLEEGSYEQYF

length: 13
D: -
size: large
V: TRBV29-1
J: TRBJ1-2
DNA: TGCAGATCGATCAGCCCCAGCTCCTATGGCTACACCTTC
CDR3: CRSISPSSYGYTF

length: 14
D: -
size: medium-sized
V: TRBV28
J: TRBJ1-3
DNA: TGTGCCAGCAGTCTCGAGGGGGGCGGAAACACCATATATTTT
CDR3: CASSLEGGGNTIYF

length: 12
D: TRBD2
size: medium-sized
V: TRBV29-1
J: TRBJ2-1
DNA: TGCAGCTACGGACTAGCGGGGAATGAGCAGTTCTTC
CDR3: CSYGLAGNEQFF

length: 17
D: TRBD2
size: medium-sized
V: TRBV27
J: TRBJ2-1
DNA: TGTGCCAGCAGTTTCCGTCGAGGGCGCGGGGGAAGAAATGAGCAGTTCTTC
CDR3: CASSFRRGRGGRNEQFF

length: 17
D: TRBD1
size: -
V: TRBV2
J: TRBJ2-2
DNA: TGTGCCAGCAGTTTACCCGTCAGGGGGCCGGACACCGGGGAGCTGTTTTTT
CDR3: CASSLPVRGPDTGELFF

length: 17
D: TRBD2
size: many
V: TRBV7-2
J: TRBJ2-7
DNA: TGTGCCAGCAGCTCCGGACTAGCGGGGCGTCCCGCCTACGAGCAGTACTTC
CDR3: CASSSGLAGRPAYEQYF

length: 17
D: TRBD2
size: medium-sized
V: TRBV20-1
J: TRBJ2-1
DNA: TGCAGTGCCCTGAGGCCCGCGGGGGGGCCGAACGACAATGAGCAGTTCTTC
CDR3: CSALRPAGGPNDNEQFF

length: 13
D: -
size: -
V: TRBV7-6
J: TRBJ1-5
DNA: TGTGCCAGCAGCTTAGTAGAGGGTCAGCCCCAGCATTTT
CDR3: CASSLVEGQPQHF

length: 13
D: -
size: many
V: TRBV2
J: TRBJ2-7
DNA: TGTGCCAGCAGTGAAGACTCGAGTTACGAGCAGTACTTC
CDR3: CASSEDSSYEQYF

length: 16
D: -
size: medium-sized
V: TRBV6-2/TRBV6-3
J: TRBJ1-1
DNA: TGTGCCAGCAGTTACCGGAGGGGCGCGGTGGACACTGAAGCTTTCTTT
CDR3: CASSYRRGAVDTEAFF

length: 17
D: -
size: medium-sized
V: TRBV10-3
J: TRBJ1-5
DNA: TGTGCCATCAGTGAGAAGGGGTTGGGGCTTAGCAATCAGTCCCAGCATTTT
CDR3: CAISEKGLGLSNQSQHF

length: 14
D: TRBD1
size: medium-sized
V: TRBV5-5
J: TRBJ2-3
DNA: TGTGCCAGCAGCACTCCAGGGGGAGCAGATACGCAGTATTTT
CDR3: CASSTPGGADTQYF

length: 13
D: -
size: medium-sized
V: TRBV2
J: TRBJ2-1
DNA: TGTGCCAGCCGCCCGACAACTTACAATGAGCAGTTCTTC
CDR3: CASRPTTYNEQFF

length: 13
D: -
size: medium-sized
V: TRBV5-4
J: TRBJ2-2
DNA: TGTGCCAGCAGCTCTGCGGTCACCGGGGAGCTGTTTTTT
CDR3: CASSSAVTGELFF

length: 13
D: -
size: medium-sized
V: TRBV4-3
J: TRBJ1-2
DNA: TGCGCCAGCAGCCAAGAGGGGAACTATAGCTACACCTTC
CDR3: CASSQEGNYSYTF

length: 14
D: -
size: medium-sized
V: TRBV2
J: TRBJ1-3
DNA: TGTGCCAGCATCTTTACAGGGAAAGGAAACACCATATATTTT
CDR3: CASIFTGKGNTIYF

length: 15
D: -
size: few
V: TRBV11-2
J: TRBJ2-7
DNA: TGTGCCAGCAGCTTAGGCCACGCAGGCTCCTACGAGCAGTACTTC
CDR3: CASSLGHAGSYEQYF

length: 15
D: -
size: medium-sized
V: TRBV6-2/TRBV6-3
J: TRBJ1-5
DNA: TGTGCCAGCAGTTACAACAGATTAGCAAATCAGCCCCAGCATTTT
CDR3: CASSYNRLANQPQHF

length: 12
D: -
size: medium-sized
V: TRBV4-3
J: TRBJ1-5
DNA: TGCGCCAGCAGCCCTTACCTCCAGTCCCAGCATTTT
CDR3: CASSPYLQSQHF

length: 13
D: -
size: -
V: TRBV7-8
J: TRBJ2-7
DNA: TGTGCCAGTCGAGGGGGGGATTCCTACGAGCAGTACTTC
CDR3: CASRGGDSYEQYF

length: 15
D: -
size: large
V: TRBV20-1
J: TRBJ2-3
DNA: TGCAGTGCTAGAGTAATGGCTGGCCCCACAGATACGCAGTATTTT
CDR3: CSARVMAGPTDTQYF